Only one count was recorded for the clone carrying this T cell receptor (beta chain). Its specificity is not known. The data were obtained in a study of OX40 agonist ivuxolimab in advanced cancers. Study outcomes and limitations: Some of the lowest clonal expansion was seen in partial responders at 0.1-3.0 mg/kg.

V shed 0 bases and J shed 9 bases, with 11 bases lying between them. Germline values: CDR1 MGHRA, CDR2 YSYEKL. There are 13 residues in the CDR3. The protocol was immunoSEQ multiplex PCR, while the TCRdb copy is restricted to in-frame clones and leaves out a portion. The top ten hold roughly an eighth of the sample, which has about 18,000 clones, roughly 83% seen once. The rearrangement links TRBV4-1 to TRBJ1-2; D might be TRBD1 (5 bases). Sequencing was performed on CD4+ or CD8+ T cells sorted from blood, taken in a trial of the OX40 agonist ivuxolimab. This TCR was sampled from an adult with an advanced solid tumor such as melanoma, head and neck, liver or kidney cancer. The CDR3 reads CASSQDRRGSYTF. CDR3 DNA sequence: TGCGCCAGCAGCCAAGATCGAAGGGGTAGCTACACCTTC.